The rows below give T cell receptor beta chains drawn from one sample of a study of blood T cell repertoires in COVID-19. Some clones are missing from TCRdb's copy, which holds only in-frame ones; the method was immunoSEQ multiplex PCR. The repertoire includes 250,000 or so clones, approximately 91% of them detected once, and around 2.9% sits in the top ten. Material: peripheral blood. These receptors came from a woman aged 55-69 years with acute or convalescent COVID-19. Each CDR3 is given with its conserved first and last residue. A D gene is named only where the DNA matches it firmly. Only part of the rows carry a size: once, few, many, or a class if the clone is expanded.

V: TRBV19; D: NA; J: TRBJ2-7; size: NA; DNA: TGTGCCAGTAGTATAGTCGGGGCCTACGAGCAGTACTTC; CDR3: CASSIVGAYEQYF
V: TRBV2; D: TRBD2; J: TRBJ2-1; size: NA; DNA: TGTGCCAGCGTCCCGGGACTAGGTGTCACTGAGCAGTTCTTC; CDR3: CASVPGLGVTEQFF
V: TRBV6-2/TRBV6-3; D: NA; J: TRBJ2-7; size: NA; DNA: TGTGCCAGCAGTTTGCAGGGGCCGCCCTACGAGCAGTACTTC; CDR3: CASSLQGPPYEQYF
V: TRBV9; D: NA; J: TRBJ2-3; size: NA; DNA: TGTGCCAGCAGCGTACGGGGTGGCGATACGCAGTATTTT; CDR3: CASSVRGGDTQYF
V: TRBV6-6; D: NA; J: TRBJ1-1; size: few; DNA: TGTGCCAGCAGTTACACAGGGAAGAACACTGAAGCTTTCTTT; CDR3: CASSYTGKNTEAFF
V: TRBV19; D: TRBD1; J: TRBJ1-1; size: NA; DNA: TGTGCCAGTAGTATTGCTTTGGGACAGGGGGCGAACACTGAAGCTTTCTTT; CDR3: CASSIALGQGANTEAFF
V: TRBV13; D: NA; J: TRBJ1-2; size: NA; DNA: TGTGCCAGCAGCTCCCAGATGGGCAGGGGAAGTGGCTACACCTTC; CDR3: CASSSQMGRGSGYTF
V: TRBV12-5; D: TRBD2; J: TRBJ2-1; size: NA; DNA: TGTGCTAGTGGTTTGAGCGGGAGCTACGGGAGCTCCTACAATGAGCAGTTCTTC; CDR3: CASGLSGSYGSSYNEQFF
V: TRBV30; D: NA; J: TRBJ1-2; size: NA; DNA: TGTGCCTGGAGTACAAAGGGAGCCGGCTACACCTTC; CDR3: CAWSTKGAGYTF
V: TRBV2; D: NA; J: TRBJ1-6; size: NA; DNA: TGTGCCAGCAGTGGACGGCAGGATAATTCACCCCTCCACTTT; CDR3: CASSGRQDNSPLHF
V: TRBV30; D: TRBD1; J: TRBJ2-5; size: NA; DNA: TGTGCCTGGGACAGGGATCTACGGGAGACCCAGTACTTC; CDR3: CAWDRDLRETQYF